Presented here are 29 T cell receptor beta chains from one specimen sequenced in a study of early T cells in non-severe SARS-CoV-2 infection. TCRdb re-called the 5' RACE reads through MiXCR, storing one row per CDR3 protein. Here the sample spans 30,000 to 45,000 distinct CDR3 sequences, less than 7% being singletons. The input for sequencing was whole blood, taken at baseline. The receptors shown here come from an adult who was a healthcare worker with PCR-confirmed SARS-CoV-2 infection or an uninfected control (not recorded which).

This clonotype came up many times. J is TRBJ2-3 and V is TRBV19, with a tentative D call TRBD2 (6 bases). The germline V and J ends were trimmed by 5 bases and 5 bases, with 17 bases remaining between them. The CDR3 covers 15 residues. Germline V gene data show CDR1 as LNHDA and CDR2 as SQIVND (reference sequence). Here the CDR3 reads CASSLLATGLDTQYF. In nucleotides, the CDR3 is TGTGCCAGTAGTCTTCTAGCGACGGGCTTAGATACGCAGTATTTT. The whole variable domain, filled in from reference TRBV19 and TRBJ2-3, reads DGGITQSPKYLFRKEGQNVTLSCEQNLNHDAMYWYRQDPGQGLRLIYYSQIVNDFQKGDIAEGYSVSREKKESFPLTVTSAQKNPTAFYLCASSLLATGLDTQYFGPGTRLTVL.

This clonotype was counted many times. The V call is TRBV20-1, the J call TRBJ2-5; TRBD2 agrees at 9 bases. Trimming cost V 1 base and J 5 bases; bases outside gene matches: 5. The CDR3 covers 14 residues. The V gene's germline CDR1 is DFQATT and CDR2 SNEGSKA (reference sequence). The CDR3 spells CSARVAGGTETQYF. The DNA for the CDR3 is TGCAGTGCTAGAGTCGCGGGAGGGACCGAGACCCAGTACTTC.

Here the CDR3 reads CASQGERSTDTQYF. The CDR3 DNA follows: TGTGCCAGCCAGGGGGAACGAAGCACAGATACGCAGTATTTT. The rearrangement joins TRBV6-2 or TRBV6-3 to TRBJ2-3; the match to TRBD1 covers 7 bases. Trimming removed 8 bases from V and 0 bases from J; junction bases left unmatched: 5. The germline CDR1 and CDR2 sequences are MNHEY and SVGEGT. The CDR3 sequence is 14 residues long.

The sample holds many counts of this clonotype. This chain joins TRBV24-1 and TRBJ2-1; D is perhaps TRBD2 (6 bases). Trimming took off 10 bases at V and 7 bases at J, with 19 bases between the two ends. The CDR3 has 14 residues. The germline CDR1 and CDR2 sequences are KGHDR and SFDVKD. The CDR3: CATLGSGGHNEQFF. Written as DNA, the CDR3 is TGTGCCACTCTGGGGTCCGGGGGTCATAATGAGCAGTTCTTC.

The chain uses TRBV2 and TRBJ2-2; a possible D gene is TRBD2 (5 bases). The V end was cut by 5 bases, the J end by 4 bases, with 5 bases between. Per the germline V gene, CDR1 is SNHLY and CDR2 is FYNNEI. This CDR3 has 12 amino acids. The CDR3 sequence: CASSRGTGELFF. For the CDR3, the DNA is TGTGCCAGCAGTCGGGGCACCGGGGAGCTGTTTTTT.

This clonotype was found many times. This chain connects TRBV6-5 to TRBJ1-3; D remains ambiguous. Germline V lookup: CDR1 MNHEY, CDR2 SVGAGI. CDR3 length: 17 amino acids. Trimming took 6 bases from V and 0 from J, leaving 18 bases between them. In DNA, the CDR3 is TGTGCCAGCAGACCCCAGAAAAGACCCAACTCTGGAAACACCATATATTTT. Encoded protein: CASRPQKRPNSGNTIYF.

This chain uses TRBV12-3 or TRBV12-4 with TRBJ2-3; D call uncertain. The CDR3 has 13 amino acids. Trimming removed 2 bases at V and 4 bases at J, with 7 bases between. CDR3 region: CASSLFGSDTQYF. As DNA, the CDR3 is TGTGCCAGCAGTTTATTTGGGTCAGATACGCAGTATTTT.

This clonotype came up many times. The rearrangement uses TRBV29-1 and TRBJ2-6; D is undetermined. The CDR3 runs 15 residues. Per germline, CDR1 SQVTM and CDR2 ANQGSEA. V lost 0 bases and J 0 bases, leaving 6 bases between the germline ends. The CDR3 DNA reads as TGCAGCGTTGAAGACCAAGCCTCTGGGGCCAACGTCCTGACTTTC. It translates to CSVEDQASGANVLTF.

This clonotype was recorded many times. The V and J genes are TRBV30 and TRBJ2-1, with 7 bases lining up with TRBD2. The V and J ends lost 5 bases and 2 bases, in that order; junction bases with no gene match: 6. The CDR3 is 14 amino acids. Germline-derived CDR1 and CDR2 are GTSNPN and SVGIG (reference sequence). The CDR3 loop reads CAWGRGSTYNEQFF. The CDR3 DNA follows: TGTGCCTGGGGGAGGGGTTCGACCTACAATGAGCAGTTCTTC.

This clonotype was detected many times. The V gene is TRBV6-5, the J gene TRBJ1-2; D remains ambiguous. The V gene's germline CDR1 is MNHEY and CDR2 SVGAGI. The CDR3 runs to 14 residues. Trimming left V 6 bases short and J 3 bases short, with 14 bases between. The CDR3 loop reads CASSPGYWHYGYTF. The CDR3 region has the DNA TGTGCCAGCAGCCCAGGCTATTGGCACTATGGCTACACCTTC.

The chain recombines TRBV5-1 with TRBJ1-6; D ambiguous. This CDR3 is 14 amino acids long. The germline gives CDR1 SGHRS, CDR2 YFSETQ. With 1 base removed from V and 10 bases from J, the gap between germline ends came to 12 bases. Here the CDR3 reads CASSLSSSGSPLHF. Written as DNA, the CDR3 is TGCGCCAGCAGCTTGTCTTCTTCTGGGTCACCCCTCCACTTT.

This clonotype was found many times. The gene calls are TRBV27 and TRBJ1-2; 11 positions agree with TRBD1. Germline CDR1 reads MNHEY; CDR2 reads SMNVEV (reference sequence). This CDR3 is 18 amino acids long. Trimming took 0 bases from V and 1 from J; bases not matched to a gene: 7. The CDR3 DNA is TGTGCCAGCAGTTTATCCAGGACAGGGGGCGTTGTTAACTATGGCTACACCTTC. Its protein product is CASSLSRTGGVVNYGYTF.

This clonotype was observed many times. V and J are TRBV2 and TRBJ2-5; 10 bases fit TRBD2. This CDR3 contains 15 residues. Germline lookup yields CDR1 SNHLY and CDR2 FYNNEI. The V and J ends lost 5 bases and 5 bases, in that order; junction bases with no gene match: 8. DNA of the CDR3: TGTGCCAGCAGTACTAGCGGGGTGACTCGGGAGACCCAGTACTTC. Translation: CASSTSGVTRETQYF.

This clonotype was counted at least ten times. The chain links TRBV29-1 to TRBJ2-7, with D possibly TRBD1 on 5 matching bases. Trimming stripped 7 bases from V and 3 bases from J, with 19 bases between. Germline lookup yields CDR1 SQVTM and CDR2 ANQGSEA. The CDR3 spans 14 residues. In nucleotides, the CDR3 is TGCAGCGCCGAGGACCGATCAGGACACTACGAGCAGTACTTC. This gives the protein CSAEDRSGHYEQYF.

About this clonotype itself: A much larger clone differs by one base, so this may be a read error. This sequence joins TRBV13 and TRBJ2-5; D is unresolved. Looked up from germline, CDR1 is PRHDT and CDR2 is FYEKMQ (reference sequence). The CDR3 has 16 amino acids. CDR3 in DNA: TGTGCCAGCAGCTTAAAAGCCGTTGAAAGCCAAGAGACCCGGTACTTC. This translates into CASSLKAVESQETRYF.

This clonotype was counted at least ten times. The chain recombines TRBV27 with TRBJ1-1, with a weak D call TRBD1 (6 bases). The CDR3 sequence is 17 residues long. V lost 0 bases to trimming and J lost 5 bases, with 19 bases between them. In germline, CDR1 is MNHEY, CDR2 SMNVEV (reference sequence). The CDR3: CASSLSGQLGVRTEAFF. In DNA form, the CDR3 reads TGTGCCAGCAGTTTATCGGGACAATTGGGGGTGAGGACTGAAGCTTTCTTT.

At least ten counts were recorded for this clonotype. A read error may account for a junction end that differs from germline. V gene TRBV7-2 combines with J gene TRBJ1-5; possible D gene TRBD1, 5 bases. The CDR3 sequence is 15 residues long. In germline, CDR1 is SGHTA, CDR2 FQGNSA. CDR3 sequence: CASSIAWDSNQPQHF. CDR3 DNA sequence: TGTGCCAGCAGCATAGCCTGGGACAGCAATCAGCCCCAGCATTTT.

In this sample, this clonotype turned up many times. The chain is built from TRBV6-6 and TRBJ1-5; 7 bases match TRBD1. Trimming at V came to 1 base and at J to 5 bases, leaving 2 bases not matched to a gene. The CDR3 is 14 amino acids. The germline gives CDR1 MNHNY, CDR2 SVGAGI (reference sequence). This chain's CDR3 is CASSYWDRDQPQHF. In nucleotides, the CDR3 is TGTGCCAGCAGTTACTGGGACAGAGATCAGCCCCAGCATTTT.

This clonotype appeared many times. The chain is built from TRBV29-1 and TRBJ2-5; the match to TRBD1 covers 8 bases. This CDR3 comprises 13 residues. The junction had 3 bases not matched to a gene; V was cut back by 5 bases and J by 1 base. Germline V CDR1 and CDR2: SQVTM, ANQGSEA. This CDR3 reads CSVSGQAQETQYF. For the CDR3, the DNA is TGCAGCGTTTCGGGACAGGCCCAAGAGACCCAGTACTTC. Looking up the rest from reference TRBV29-1 and TRBJ2-5 gives the full variable domain: SAVISQKPSRDICQRGTSLTIQCQVDSQVTMMFWYRQQPGQSLTLIATANQGSEATYESGFVIDKFPISRPNLTFSTLTVSNMSPEDSSIYLCSVSGQAQETQYFGPGTRLLVL.

This clonotype was picked up a small number of times. The chain carries TRBV2 and TRBJ2-1, with 7 bases aligning to TRBD2. Trimming took 8 bases from V and 8 from J; bases not matched to a gene: 6. The CDR3 covers 12 residues. CDR1 is SNHLY, CDR2 FYNNEI, per germline. DNA for the CDR3: TGTGCCAGCGGCCCGACTAGCCATGAGCAGTTCTTC. This translates into CASGPTSHEQFF.

This clonotype was seen ten or more times. The chain combines TRBV18 with TRBJ1-2; a weak D match, TRBD1 (6 bases). Deletions cut 6 bases from V and 3 bases from J, with 14 bases between. The CDR3 runs 14 residues. Germline V gene sequence: CDR1 KGHSH, CDR2 LQKENI. The CDR3 reads CASSPSRTDYGYTF. The CDR3 bases are TGTGCCAGCTCCCCCAGCCGGACAGACTATGGCTACACCTTC. The full variable domain, its missing parts supplied by reference TRBV18 and TRBJ1-2, is NAGVMQNPRHLVRRRGQEARLRCSPMKGHSHVYWYRQLPEEGLKFMVYLQKENIIDESGMPKERFSAEFPKEGPSILRIQQVVRGDSAAYFCASSPSRTDYGYTFGSGTRLTVV.

Only a few counts were recorded for this clonotype. V usage is TRBV20-1 and J usage is TRBJ1-6, with 7 nucleotides matching TRBD1. Losses at the gene ends were 1 base for V and 3 bases for J; bases not matched to a gene: 6. Germline assignment: CDR1 DFQATT and CDR2 SNEGSKA (reference sequence). The CDR3 is 16 residues long. The CDR3 DNA reads TGCAGTGCTAGAGTAGGCCAGGGGGGCTATAATTCACCCCTCCACTTT. Translation: CSARVGQGGYNSPLHF.

By sample fraction, this clonotype is medium-sized. The DNA for the CDR3 is TGTGCCAGCAGCTCCTGGAACAATGAGCAGTTCTTC. Protein product: CASSSWNNEQFF. The chain combines TRBV5-6 with TRBJ2-1; no clear D gene. CDR1 and CDR2 from the germline V gene are SGHDT and YYEEEE. V was cut by 3 bases and J by 5 bases, with 6 bases left in between. This CDR3 has 12 amino acids.

The chain recombines TRBV3-1 with TRBJ2-2; unclear D gene. The V gene's germline CDR1 is LGHDT and CDR2 YNNKEL (reference sequence). The CDR3 is made up of 15 amino acids. The V gene lost 4 bases and the J gene lost 7 bases, with 16 bases spanning the gap. In DNA form, the CDR3 reads TGTGCCAGCAGCCCACCCTTACTAACAGTCGGGGAGCTGTTTTTT. Its translation: CASSPPLLTVGELFF.

There are a few counts of this clonotype. V gene TRBV12-3 or TRBV12-4 combines with J gene TRBJ2-7, with 7 bases fitting TRBD1. The CDR3 is made up of 14 amino acids. The V segment lost 3 bases and the J segment 2 bases; nucleotides outside the gene matches: 4. The CDR3 region is CASSLSGTAYEQYF. The CDR3 bases are TGTGCCAGCAGTTTGTCCGGGACAGCCTACGAGCAGTACTTC.

Ten or more counts support this clonotype. A junction end diverges from the germline sequence, so it may reflect a read error. The chain recombines TRBV6-2 or TRBV6-3 with TRBJ1-5; 7 nucleotides agree with TRBD1. The CDR3 totals 14 residues. Germline V gene data show CDR1 as MNHEY and CDR2 as SVGEGT. The CDR3 nucleotides read TGTGCCAGCAATTACAGGGGATCCGTTCAGCCCCAGCATTTT. Residues: CASNYRGSVQPQHF.

This clonotype was seen ten or more times. In DNA, the CDR3 is TGTGCCAGCAGCCGCGTACAGGGGGAAAATTCACCCCTCCACTTT. Encoded protein: CASSRVQGENSPLHF. The genes are TRBV7-2 and TRBJ1-6, with 8 bases that match TRBD1. The germline V gene has CDR1 SGHTA and CDR2 FQGNSA. The CDR3 extends over 15 amino acids. Trimming removed 5 bases from V and 7 bases from J; junction bases left unmatched: 7.

This clonotype was detected ten times or more. J is TRBJ2-3 and V is TRBV7-2, with D perhaps matching TRBD2 (6 bases). This CDR3 contains 15 residues. V was trimmed by 1 base and J by 9 bases, leaving 17 bases between them. Looked up from germline, CDR1 is SGHTA and CDR2 is FQGNSA. DNA for the CDR3: TGTGCCAGCAGCTTAGACCCCATAGAGGGGAGGACGCAGTATTTT. It translates to CASSLDPIEGRTQYF. The complete variable domain, with remaining parts taken from reference TRBV7-2 and TRBJ2-3, reads GAGVSQSPSNKVTEKGKDVELRCDPISGHTALYWYRQSLGQGLEFLIYFQGNSAPDKSGLPSDRFSAERTGGSVSTLTIQRTQQEDSAVYLCASSLDPIEGRTQYFGPGTRLTVL.

About this clonotype itself: A read error may be the cause here, since a much bigger clone is one base away. The rearrangement links TRBV5-6 to TRBJ1-2, with D hard to call. The germline gives CDR1 SGHDT, CDR2 YYEEEE. There are 11 residues in the CDR3. V dropped 8 bases and J dropped 7 bases, with 12 bases sitting between them. The CDR3 here is CARRALTGYTF. The CDR3 DNA reads as TGTGCCAGAAGAGCATTGACTGGCTACACCTTC.